Listed below are T cell receptor beta chains from one sample, sequenced in a study of STAT5B mutations in CD4+ large granular lymphocyte leukemia. Method: immunoSEQ multiplex PCR; TCRdb's copy keeps in-frame clones and lacks some. The top ten clones hold 0.35% of a sample with tens of thousands of clones, roughly 80% of them seen once. The source material was CD4+ T cells from blood buffy coats. These receptors originate from a human donor in good health. Each CDR3 is given with its conserved first and last residue. Each record gives: clone size, J gene, V gene, D gene, CDR3 protein, CDR3 DNA. D genes are given only for firm matches. The listing skips clone size in some rows; elsewhere it reads once, few, many or a size class.

clone size: NA
J gene: TRBJ2-3
V gene: TRBV7-7
D gene: NA
CDR3 protein: CASSLGDPGTDTQYF
CDR3 DNA: TGTGCCAGCAGCCTCGGGGACCCTGGCACAGATACGCAGTATTTT

clone size: NA
J gene: TRBJ1-2
V gene: TRBV14
D gene: NA
CDR3 protein: CASSQRSNYGYTF
CDR3 DNA: TGTGCCAGCAGTCAAAGGTCGAACTATGGCTACACCTTC

clone size: NA
J gene: TRBJ2-7
V gene: TRBV10-3
D gene: NA
CDR3 protein: CAISAAGADEQYF
CDR3 DNA: TGTGCCATCAGTGCTGCGGGGGCAGACGAGCAGTACTTC

clone size: once
J gene: TRBJ2-1
V gene: TRBV7-3
D gene: NA
CDR3 protein: CASSLTGQRYNEQFF
CDR3 DNA: TGTGCCAGCAGCTTAACGGGACAAAGATACAATGAGCAGTTCTTC

clone size: NA
J gene: TRBJ2-7
V gene: TRBV6-5
D gene: NA
CDR3 protein: CASRVAYEQYF
CDR3 DNA: TGTGCCAGCAGGGTGGCCTACGAGCAGTACTTC

clone size: NA
J gene: TRBJ2-1
V gene: TRBV7-2
D gene: TRBD2
CDR3 protein: CASSLAQTLILAGFYNEQFF
CDR3 DNA: TGTGCCAGCAGCTTAGCGCAGACCTTGATACTAGCGGGATTCTACAATGAGCAGTTCTTC

clone size: NA
J gene: TRBJ1-2
V gene: TRBV18
D gene: NA
CDR3 protein: CASSPGVADYGYTF
CDR3 DNA: TGTGCCAGCTCACCTGGGGTGGCGGACTATGGCTACACCTTC

clone size: NA
J gene: TRBJ2-1
V gene: TRBV11-2
D gene: NA
CDR3 protein: CASSSINGGPSGWNEQFF
CDR3 DNA: TGTGCCAGCAGCTCGATTAACGGGGGCCCTAGTGGTTGGAATGAGCAGTTCTTC

clone size: NA
J gene: TRBJ1-1
V gene: TRBV14
D gene: NA
CDR3 protein: CASSRGGWDTEAFF
CDR3 DNA: TGTGCCAGCAGCCGGGGGGGTTGGGACACTGAAGCTTTCTTT

clone size: NA
J gene: TRBJ2-3
V gene: TRBV9
D gene: NA
CDR3 protein: CASSVTGYSTDTQYF
CDR3 DNA: TGTGCCAGCAGCGTAACCGGGTACAGCACAGATACGCAGTATTTT

clone size: NA
J gene: TRBJ1-1
V gene: TRBV7-3
D gene: TRBD1
CDR3 protein: CASSLTVAGGRNTEAFF
CDR3 DNA: TGTGCCAGCAGCTTAACGGTAGCAGGGGGCCGGAACACTGAAGCTTTCTTT

clone size: once
J gene: TRBJ1-3
V gene: TRBV7-2
D gene: NA
CDR3 protein: CASSPRWRASGNTIYF
CDR3 DNA: TGTGCCAGCAGCCCAAGGTGGAGGGCTTCAGGAAACACCATATATTTT

clone size: NA
J gene: TRBJ2-7
V gene: TRBV19
D gene: TRBD2
CDR3 protein: CASSIRGGLYEQYF
CDR3 DNA: TGTGCCAGTAGTATTCGGGGAGGGCTTTACGAGCAGTACTTC

clone size: NA
J gene: TRBJ2-2
V gene: TRBV7-9
D gene: NA
CDR3 protein: CASSPRGGGELFF
CDR3 DNA: TGTGCCAGCAGCCCCAGGGGGGGCGGGGAGCTGTTTTTT

clone size: once
J gene: TRBJ1-1
V gene: TRBV5-4
D gene: NA
CDR3 protein: CASSLNRQNTEAFF
CDR3 DNA: TGTGCCAGCAGCTTAAACAGGCAGAACACTGAAGCTTTCTTT

clone size: NA
J gene: TRBJ2-3
V gene: TRBV10-3
D gene: TRBD2
CDR3 protein: CAIRGFLREGTDTQYF
CDR3 DNA: TGTGCCATCAGGGGGTTCTTGCGGGAGGGAACAGATACGCAGTATTTT

clone size: NA
J gene: TRBJ1-4
V gene: TRBV4-1
D gene: TRBD1
CDR3 protein: CASSQGQGQKSEKLFF
CDR3 DNA: TGCGCCAGCAGCCAGGGACAGGGCCAGAAAAGTGAAAAACTGTTTTTT

clone size: NA
J gene: TRBJ2-7
V gene: TRBV2
D gene: NA
CDR3 protein: CASSEAYEQYF
CDR3 DNA: TGTGCCAGCAGTGAAGCCTACGAGCAGTACTTC

clone size: NA
J gene: TRBJ2-3
V gene: TRBV30
D gene: NA
CDR3 protein: CALTRGSTDTQYF
CDR3 DNA: TGTGCCTTAACCCGTGGGAGCACAGATACGCAGTATTTT

clone size: NA
J gene: TRBJ2-3
V gene: TRBV9
D gene: NA
CDR3 protein: CASSVESQGSQYF
CDR3 DNA: TGTGCCAGCAGCGTAGAATCGCAAGGATCGCAGTATTTT

clone size: NA
J gene: TRBJ1-4
V gene: TRBV7-9
D gene: NA
CDR3 protein: CASSLAQGEKLFF
CDR3 DNA: TGTGCCAGCAGCTTAGCACAAGGTGAAAAACTGTTTTTT

clone size: NA
J gene: TRBJ1-5
V gene: TRBV6-5
D gene: NA
CDR3 protein: CASSYVRESSNQPQHF
CDR3 DNA: TGTGCCAGCAGTTATGTCCGGGAAAGTAGCAATCAGCCCCAGCATTTT

clone size: NA
J gene: TRBJ1-5
V gene: TRBV21-1
D gene: NA
CDR3 protein: CASTGPWKQPQHF
CDR3 DNA: TGTGCCAGCACAGGGCCTTGGAAGCAGCCCCAGCATTTT

clone size: NA
J gene: TRBJ2-2
V gene: TRBV5-1
D gene: NA
CDR3 protein: CASSLGLNTGELFF
CDR3 DNA: TGCGCCAGCAGCTTGGGGCTTAACACCGGGGAGCTGTTTTTT

clone size: NA
J gene: TRBJ2-3
V gene: TRBV6-5
D gene: NA
CDR3 protein: CPHSDTQYF
CDR3 DNA: TGTCCTCACTCAGATACGCAGTATTTT

clone size: NA
J gene: TRBJ2-2
V gene: TRBV25-1
D gene: NA
CDR3 protein: CATSFGRRNTGELFF
CDR3 DNA: TGTGCCACCTCTTTTGGCAGACGAAACACCGGGGAGCTGTTTTTT